The rows below give T cell receptor beta chains drawn from one sample of a study of blood T cell repertoires in COVID-19. The protocol was immunoSEQ multiplex PCR, while the TCRdb copy is restricted to in-frame clones and leaves out a portion. Of hundreds of thousands of clones listed, 85% are singletons. The sequenced material came from peripheral blood. The source is a woman between 50 and 59 years old with active or convalescent COVID-19. The CDR3 runs from the conserved cysteine through the conserved F or W. The D gene is left open where the match is weak. Some rows have no size entry. The others give once, few or many, or a class for an expanded clone.

J gene: TRBJ2-7; clone size: -; V gene: TRBV11-1; D gene: -; CDR3 protein: CASSQDSPDYEQYF; CDR3 DNA: TGTGCCAGCAGCCAGGACAGTCCTGACTACGAGCAGTACTTC
J gene: TRBJ1-2; clone size: few; V gene: TRBV5-4; D gene: -; CDR3 protein: CASSLVAQGTYGYTF; CDR3 DNA: TGTGCCAGCAGCTTGGTAGCGCAGGGGACCTATGGCTACACCTTC
J gene: TRBJ2-1; clone size: -; V gene: TRBV20-1; D gene: TRBD2; CDR3 protein: CSAGLVAGQFF; CDR3 DNA: TGCAGTGCTGGACTAGTGGCGGGGCAGTTCTTC
J gene: TRBJ1-2; clone size: -; V gene: TRBV19; D gene: TRBD1; CDR3 protein: CASSPRTGLVYGYTF; CDR3 DNA: TGTGCCAGTAGTCCTCGGACAGGGTTGGTCTATGGCTACACCTTC
J gene: TRBJ1-1; clone size: -; V gene: TRBV27; D gene: -; CDR3 protein: CASSFQRGEVNTEAFF; CDR3 DNA: TGTGCCAGCAGTTTTCAGCGCGGTGAGGTTAACACTGAAGCTTTCTTT
J gene: TRBJ1-3; clone size: -; V gene: TRBV7-2; D gene: TRBD1; CDR3 protein: CASRSTGNSGNTIYF; CDR3 DNA: TGTGCCAGCAGGTCGACAGGGAACTCTGGAAACACCATATATTTT
J gene: TRBJ2-2; clone size: -; V gene: TRBV6-5; D gene: TRBD2; CDR3 protein: CASRRTTSGTGELFF; CDR3 DNA: TGTGCCAGCAGACGGACGACTAGCGGGACCGGGGAGCTGTTTTTT
J gene: TRBJ1-2; clone size: -; V gene: TRBV28; D gene: -; CDR3 protein: CASTAGAFYGYTF; CDR3 DNA: TGTGCCAGCACCGCGGGGGCTTTCTATGGCTACACCTTC
J gene: TRBJ2-7; clone size: -; V gene: TRBV29-1; D gene: -; CDR3 protein: CSVEQGTHEQYF; CDR3 DNA: TGCAGCGTCGAACAGGGTACTCACGAGCAGTACTTC
J gene: TRBJ1-2; clone size: few; V gene: TRBV7-2; D gene: -; CDR3 protein: CASSARDNTFGLGGYTF; CDR3 DNA: TGTGCCAGCAGCGCCCGGGACAATACCTTTGGGCTAGGCGGCTACACCTTC
J gene: TRBJ1-2; clone size: -; V gene: TRBV14; D gene: TRBD1; CDR3 protein: CASSQEDRGAYGYTF; CDR3 DNA: TGTGCCAGCAGCCAAGAGGACAGGGGGGCCTATGGCTACACCTTC
J gene: TRBJ2-6; clone size: -; V gene: TRBV4-1; D gene: TRBD1; CDR3 protein: CASSQALVRTGGANVLTF; CDR3 DNA: TGCGCCAGCAGCCAAGCCCTCGTGAGGACAGGTGGGGCCAACGTCCTGACTTTC
J gene: TRBJ2-1; clone size: -; V gene: TRBV11-2; D gene: TRBD2; CDR3 protein: CASSSLAGINEQFF; CDR3 DNA: TGTGCCAGCAGCTCCTTAGCGGGCATCAATGAGCAGTTCTTC
J gene: TRBJ2-1; clone size: few; V gene: TRBV7-2; D gene: TRBD2; CDR3 protein: CASSLGNSGLAGVEQFF; CDR3 DNA: TGTGCCAGCAGCTTAGGTAATTCCGGACTAGCGGGGGTAGAGCAGTTCTTC
J gene: TRBJ1-6; clone size: few; V gene: TRBV11-2; D gene: -; CDR3 protein: CASSILSSPLHF; CDR3 DNA: TGTGCCAGCAGCATCCTTTCTTCACCCCTCCACTTT
J gene: TRBJ2-7; clone size: -; V gene: TRBV7-9; D gene: -; CDR3 protein: CASSLWPSGSSSYEQYF; CDR3 DNA: TGTGCCAGCAGCTTGTGGCCTTCGGGTTCTAGCTCCTACGAGCAGTACTTC
J gene: TRBJ1-1; clone size: -; V gene: TRBV19; D gene: TRBD1; CDR3 protein: CASSAQTGRYTEAFF; CDR3 DNA: TGTGCCAGTAGTGCCCAGACAGGGAGGTACACTGAAGCTTTCTTT
J gene: TRBJ2-7; clone size: -; V gene: TRBV15; D gene: -; CDR3 protein: CATSRVDGNSYEQYF; CDR3 DNA: TGTGCCACCAGCAGAGTGGACGGGAACTCCTACGAGCAGTACTTC
J gene: TRBJ1-3; clone size: few; V gene: TRBV7-9; D gene: -; CDR3 protein: CASSYPLGRQLENTIYF; CDR3 DNA: TGTGCCAGCAGCTACCCACTTGGGAGGCAATTGGAAAACACCATATATTTT
J gene: TRBJ1-3; clone size: -; V gene: TRBV6-6; D gene: -; CDR3 protein: CASSRKAESSGNTIYF; CDR3 DNA: TGTGCCAGCAGTCGAAAAGCGGAGTCATCTGGAAACACCATATATTTT
J gene: TRBJ2-1; clone size: -; V gene: TRBV6-5; D gene: TRBD2; CDR3 protein: CASGTSGFSYNEQFF; CDR3 DNA: TGTGCCAGCGGGACTAGCGGGTTCTCCTACAATGAGCAGTTCTTC
J gene: TRBJ1-4; clone size: -; V gene: TRBV9; D gene: -; CDR3 protein: CASSVGHGNEKLFF; CDR3 DNA: TGTGCCAGCAGCGTGGGCCATGGCAATGAAAAACTGTTTTTT
J gene: TRBJ1-5; clone size: few; V gene: TRBV5-1; D gene: TRBD1; CDR3 protein: CASSFSGGGNQPQHF; CDR3 DNA: TGCGCCAGCAGCTTTTCAGGGGGTGGCAATCAGCCCCAGCATTTT
J gene: TRBJ2-1; clone size: few; V gene: TRBV10-3; D gene: -; CDR3 protein: CAISEPYNEQFF; CDR3 DNA: TGTGCCATCAGTGAGCCGTACAATGAGCAGTTCTTC
J gene: TRBJ2-5; clone size: -; V gene: TRBV24-1; D gene: TRBD2; CDR3 protein: CATSDFASGRGETQYF; CDR3 DNA: TGTGCCACCAGTGATTTTGCCAGCGGGAGAGGAGAGACCCAGTACTTC
J gene: TRBJ1-2; clone size: -; V gene: TRBV6-5; D gene: -; CDR3 protein: CASSPTAALYGYTF; CDR3 DNA: TGTGCCAGCAGTCCCACCGCGGCACTCTATGGCTACACCTTC
J gene: TRBJ1-6; clone size: few; V gene: TRBV6-5; D gene: TRBD1; CDR3 protein: CASSPDRANSPLHF; CDR3 DNA: TGTGCCAGCAGTCCCGACAGGGCGAATTCACCCCTCCACTTT
J gene: TRBJ1-5; clone size: -; V gene: TRBV6-1; D gene: -; CDR3 protein: CASSDRAKQPQHF; CDR3 DNA: TGTGCCAGCAGTGACAGGGCTAAACAGCCCCAGCATTTT
J gene: TRBJ1-5; clone size: -; V gene: TRBV30; D gene: TRBD1; CDR3 protein: CAWSVGPGQGERGQPQHF; CDR3 DNA: TGTGCCTGGAGTGTAGGGCCGGGACAGGGCGAGCGGGGTCAGCCCCAGCATTTT